This T cell receptor beta chain came from a study of CD8+ T cells in alopecia areata. Study-level findings and limits: Administration of tofacitinib significantly diminished scalp clonality and expanded CD8+ clones within the top 100. Patients displayed less clarity in TCR sharing than mice, a finding possibly related to HLA. The study found higher clonality in lesional than normal scalp, especially in alopecia totalis/universalis.

In each case, RNA was isolated and then reverse transcribed into cDNA as the sequencing template. Data came from immunoSEQ multiplex PCR; TCRdb stores just in-frame clones and leaves some out. The sample consists of fewer than 200,000 clones, under 60% of them appearing once. This clone was seen a handful of times. Its antigen is not identified. As to treatment: oral pan-JAK inhibitor, 5-10 mg twice daily. Germline CDR1 and CDR2: SGHNT and YYREEE (reference sequence). The CDR3 is made up of 14 amino acids. V gave up 0 bases and J gave up 8 bases, with 14 bases separating them. The TCR was taken from a human donor with alopecia areata. Sequenced material: CD8+ T cells sorted from blood, taken at week 24, from a patient treated with tofacitinib. The chain uses TRBV5-4 and TRBJ1-2, with D perhaps matching TRBD1 (6 bases). CDR3 DNA sequence: TGTGCCAGCAGCTTGGGGACCCCAGGGGAGGGCTACACCTTC. Its protein product is CASSLGTPGEGYTF.